What follows are 30 T cell receptor beta chains derived from one specimen sequenced in a study of blood T cell repertoires in COVID-19. The protocol was immunoSEQ multiplex PCR, while the TCRdb copy is restricted to in-frame clones and leaves out a portion. The sample contains 180,000 or so clones, more than 85% of which appear only once. Sequenced sample: PBMCs or T cells enriched from blood (not recorded which). The receptors shown here come from a human donor with acute COVID-19. The donor label of this sample is uncertain.

The CDR3 spells CASSVGSTGTDTQYF. The CDR3 nucleotides are TGTGCCAGCAGCGTAGGATCCACGGGGACAGATACGCAGTATTTT. The chain employs TRBV9 and TRBJ2-3; tentative D call: TRBD2 (5 bases). The germline V and J ends were trimmed by 0 bases and 3 bases, with 11 bases remaining between them. The CDR3 totals 15 residues. CDR1 SGDLS and CDR2 YYNGEE come from the germline V gene.

The chain couples TRBV6-5 to TRBJ1-1, with D possibly TRBD1 on 5 matching bases. The CDR3 spans 14 residues. CDR1 is MNHEY and CDR2 is SVGAGI in the germline V gene. V gave up 2 bases and J gave up 2 bases, with 9 bases separating them. The CDR3 reads CASSYRTLNTEAFF. The CDR3 DNA reads as TGTGCCAGCAGTTACAGGACACTTAACACTGAAGCTTTCTTT.

This chain connects TRBV2 to TRBJ2-3; TRBD2 matches 12 bases. The CDR3 totals 19 residues. Germline trimming cut 6 bases from V and 0 bases from J; bases unmatched to any gene: 13. Per germline, CDR1 SNHLY and CDR2 FYNNEI. The CDR3 DNA is TGTGCCAGCAGAGTAACGGCTAGCGGGGGGGCTAGAAGCACAGATACGCAGTATTTT. Amino acids: CASRVTASGGARSTDTQYF.

This clone was seen just once. The chain employs TRBV5-1 and TRBJ1-5, with 9 nucleotides matching TRBD1. The CDR3 loop spans 15 amino acids. Germline lookup yields CDR1 SGHRS and CDR2 YFSETQ. After removal of 4 bases from V and 6 bases from J, the junction contained 8 bases not matched to a gene. CDR3 bases: TGCGCCAGCAGCCTCGGGACAGGGAAGATTCAGCCCCAGCATTTT. This translates into CASSLGTGKIQPQHF. The variable domain in full, with the rest retrieved from reference TRBV5-1 and TRBJ1-5, is KAGVTQTPRYLIKTRGQQVTLSCSPISGHRSVSWYQQTPGQGLQFLFEYFSETQRNKGNFPGRFSGRQFSNSRSEMNVSTLELGDSALYLCASSLGTGKIQPQHFGDGTRLSIL.

The rearrangement joins TRBV18 to TRBJ2-7; no clear D gene. The CDR3 totals 17 residues. Germline CDR1 and CDR2: KGHSH and LQKENI. With 2 bases removed from V and 1 base from J, the gap between germline ends came to 18 bases. The CDR3 loop is CASSPRVASDRSYEQYF. The CDR3 DNA reads TGTGCCAGCTCACCAAGAGTTGCCAGCGATAGGTCCTACGAGCAGTACTTC.

Only one count was recorded for this clone. The chain recombines TRBV4-3 with TRBJ2-7; 8 nucleotides line up with TRBD1. The CDR3 has 18 residues. V was clipped by 0 bases and J by 2 bases; unmatched bases: 12. Germline V CDR1 and CDR2: LGHNA, YSLEER. The CDR3 loop reads CASSQDRGRGLSPYEQYF. CDR3 sequence (DNA): TGCGCCAGCAGCCAAGATCGCGGCAGGGGGCTATCTCCCTACGAGCAGTACTTC.

This sequence joins TRBV10-3 and TRBJ1-5; weak D call: TRBD1 (6 bases). V was cut by 7 bases and J by 3 bases, with 13 bases left in between. The CDR3 loop spans 14 amino acids. CDR1 and CDR2 from the germline V gene are ENHRY and SYGVKD. The CDR3 DNA is TGTGCCATCAAGGGGGAGCAGCTCAATCAGCCCCAGCATTTT. Protein: CAIKGEQLNQPQHF.

This sequence joins TRBV19 and TRBJ1-5, with a possible D match to TRBD1 (5 bases). Trimming removed 0 bases from V and 4 bases from J, with 7 bases in between. Germline V CDR1 and CDR2: LNHDA, SQIVND (reference sequence). The CDR3 runs 14 residues. The CDR3 DNA reads TGTGCCAGTAGTATAGAGCCAGGGAATCAGCCCCAGCATTTT. Translating gives CASSIEPGNQPQHF.

The J gene is TRBJ1-5, the V gene TRBV10-3; D is ambiguous. V was clipped by 4 bases and J by 0 bases, with 13 bases between them. CDR1 is ENHRY, CDR2 SYGVKD, per germline. CDR3 size: 16 residues. The CDR3 DNA follows: TGTGCCATCAGTGGCGGAACATCGAATAGCAATCAGCCCCAGCATTTT. Translating it yields CAISGGTSNSNQPQHF.

The CDR3 sequence: CAWSLSLGQYYEQYF. DNA for the CDR3: TGTGCCTGGAGTCTCTCATTAGGACAGTACTACGAGCAGTACTTC. The chain recombines TRBV30 with TRBJ2-7; possibly TRBD1 for D (6 bases). Trimming left V 2 bases short and J 3 bases short, with 17 bases between. The CDR3 contains 15 residues. From germline, CDR1 is GTSNPN and CDR2 SVGIG (reference sequence).

The chain combines TRBV9 with TRBJ2-1, with TRBD2 matching over 13 bases. The CDR3 has 13 amino acids. Trimming cost V 8 bases and J 6 bases; bases outside gene matches: 2. Germline-derived CDR1 and CDR2 are SGDLS and YYNGEE. The CDR3 coding sequence is TGTGCCAGTGGGACTAGCGGGGCCAATGAGCAGTTCTTC. It encodes CASGTSGANEQFF.

This clone was counted between two and nine times. V usage is TRBV18 and J usage is TRBJ1-4, with unresolved D. The V end lost 2 bases, the J end lost 8 bases, and 15 bases lay between the germline ends. This CDR3 region has 15 residues. Germline V CDR1 and CDR2: KGHSH, LQKENI. The CDR3 DNA reads as TGTGCCAGCTCACCATCGCGGGCCGGGGAAGAAAAACTGTTTTTT. Translation: CASSPSRAGEEKLFF.

The CDR3: CASSQGDSVEAFF. The CDR3 DNA reads TGTGCCAGCAGCCAAGGGGACAGCGTTGAAGCTTTCTTT. This rearrangement joins TRBV4-2 to TRBJ1-1; 7 bases are shared with TRBD1. Per the germline V gene, CDR1 is LGHNA and CDR2 is YNFKEQ. The CDR3 is made up of 13 amino acids. V lost 1 base, J lost 7 bases, and 3 bases stayed unmatched.

The rearrangement joins TRBV12-5 to TRBJ2-1; D unresolved. V gave up 8 bases and J gave up 4 bases, with 12 bases separating them. The CDR3 has 13 residues. Germline values: CDR1 LGHNT, CDR2 FRNRAP. CDR3 loop: CASSQRAYNEQFF. The CDR3 nucleotides are TGTGCTAGTTCCCAGCGAGCTTACAATGAGCAGTTCTTC. Combining the CDR3 with reference TRBV12-5 and TRBJ2-1 gives the whole variable domain DARVTQTPRHKVTEMGQEVTMRCQPILGHNTVFWYRQTMMQGLELLAYFRNRAPLDDSGMPKDRFSAEMPDATLATLKIQPSEPRDSAVYFCASSQRAYNEQFFGPGTRLTVL.

This clone was seen only once. Within the sample, other DNA sequences also encode this same CDR3. The rearrangement joins TRBV6-5 to TRBJ1-3; D not resolved. CDR1 is MNHEY, CDR2 SVGAGI, per germline. This CDR3 is built from 15 residues. V gave up 2 bases and J gave up 0 bases, with 8 bases separating them. Written as DNA, the CDR3 is TGTGCCAGCAGTTACAGCGGAAGCTCTGGAAACACCATATATTTT. It encodes CASSYSGSSGNTIYF.

J is TRBJ1-5 and V is TRBV27; no firm D call. This CDR3 has 14 residues. The V end was cut by 2 bases, the J end by 4 bases, with 9 bases between. CDR1 is MNHEY and CDR2 is SMNVEV in the germline V gene (reference sequence). In nucleotides, the CDR3 is TGTGCCAGCAGTTTAGTTTCGGGGAATCAGCCCCAGCATTTT. Protein sequence: CASSLVSGNQPQHF.

The V gene is TRBV9, the J gene TRBJ2-7; 12 bases agree with TRBD2. CDR3 length: 15 amino acids. Trimming at V came to 2 bases and at J to 7 bases, leaving 7 bases not matched to a gene. Germline CDR1 SGDLS, CDR2 YYNGEE. The CDR3 coding sequence is TGTGCCAGCAGCGTCGGACTAGCGGGGTTTCGTGAGCAGTACTTC. It yields the protein CASSVGLAGFREQYF.

The chain employs TRBV11-2 and TRBJ2-7; a possible D gene is TRBD2 (6 bases). The CDR3 has 17 residues. Trimming pared 5 bases from V and 0 bases from J, leaving 20 bases between. CDR1 is SGHAT and CDR2 is FQNNGV in the germline V gene. This chain's CDR3 is CASSQPGAMGNSYEQYF. CDR3 DNA sequence: TGTGCCAGCAGCCAGCCGGGAGCGATGGGCAACTCCTACGAGCAGTACTTC.

The V and J genes are TRBV7-9 and TRBJ2-5; TRBD1 matches at 11 bases. This CDR3 spans 17 amino acids. V was pared by 1 base and J by 5 bases, with 9 bases of the junction left unmatched. CDR1 and CDR2 from the germline V gene are SEHNR and FQNEAQ (reference sequence). Written as DNA, the CDR3 is TGTGCCAGCAGCTTAGATTCGGACAGGGGGCGCGGGGAGACCCAGTACTTC. Protein sequence: CASSLDSDRGRGETQYF.

CDR3 region: CASGRTTNEKLFF. Written as DNA, the CDR3 is TGTGCCAGCGGCAGAACAACTAATGAAAAACTGTTTTTT. The chain recombines TRBV5-5 with TRBJ1-4; D not certain. The CDR3 has 13 residues. Germline assignment: CDR1 SGHKS and CDR2 YYEKEE (reference sequence). V was shortened by 7 bases and J by 0 bases, with 7 bases between the two germline ends.

The rearrangement joins TRBV20-1 to TRBJ2-5; D is perhaps TRBD1 (5 bases). The CDR3 is 13 amino acids. Germline CDR1 reads DFQATT; CDR2 reads SNEGSKA (reference sequence). V was clipped by 3 bases and J by 2 bases, with 10 bases between them. Here the CDR3 reads CSASKTEQETQYF. The CDR3 bases are TGCAGTGCTAGTAAGACAGAACAAGAGACCCAGTACTTC.

The chain's CDR3 is CSASIQGLATNEKLFF. In DNA, the CDR3 is TGCAGTGCTAGTATACAGGGGCTCGCAACTAATGAAAAACTGTTTTTT. The chain couples TRBV20-1 to TRBJ1-4, with 7 positions matching TRBD1. Germline CDR1 reads DFQATT; CDR2 reads SNEGSKA (reference sequence). The V and J ends lost 3 bases and 0 bases, in that order; junction bases with no gene match: 7. This CDR3 is built from 16 residues.

The chain has TRBV5-1 and TRBJ1-4, with TRBD1 identical over 8 bases. Germline-derived CDR1 and CDR2 are SGHRS and YFSETQ. V gave up 4 bases and J gave up 2 bases; unmatched junction bases: 7. The CDR3 runs to 16 residues. CDR3 sequence: CASSEGQVGTNEKLFF. The DNA of the CDR3 is TGCGCCAGCAGCGAGGGACAGGTTGGGACTAATGAAAAACTGTTTTTT.

This chain connects TRBV7-3 to TRBJ2-3; 9 bases line up with TRBD1. CDR3 length: 17 residues. The ends lost 3 bases at V and 6 bases at J; junction bases unmatched: 13. The germline V gene encodes CDR1 SGHTA and CDR2 FQGTGA. The CDR3 sequence is CASSLSTGDRVGDTQYF. The CDR3 DNA follows: TGTGCCAGCAGCTTGAGTACCGGGGACAGGGTTGGGGATACGCAGTATTTT.

This rearrangement joins TRBV10-3 to TRBJ2-1; the match to TRBD1 covers 7 bases. The V segment lost 0 bases and the J segment 1 base; nucleotides outside the gene matches: 3. The CDR3 extends over 16 amino acids. Germline V gene sequence: CDR1 ENHRY, CDR2 SYGVKD. The CDR3 DNA sequence: TGTGCCATCAGTGAGTCGACAGGGTGGTCCTACAATGAGCAGTTCTTC. Amino acid sequence: CAISESTGWSYNEQFF.

The chain couples TRBV14 to TRBJ1-2, with D possibly being TRBD1 (5 bases). This CDR3 is built from 15 residues. Trimming pared 0 bases from V and 6 bases from J, leaving 14 bases between. Germline-derived CDR1 and CDR2 are SGHDN and FVKESK. This CDR3 is CASSQDPRQNNGYTF. The CDR3 bases are TGTGCCAGCAGCCAAGATCCGCGACAGAATAATGGCTACACCTTC.

This chain connects TRBV9 to TRBJ1-6; 7 positions agree with TRBD1. CDR3 length: 16 residues. CDR1 and CDR2 from the germline V gene are SGDLS and YYNGEE. Unmatched junction bases numbered 3, after V lost 3 bases and J lost 0 bases. The CDR3 DNA reads TGTGCCAGCAGCGCATGGGACAGCTCCTATAATTCACCCCTCCACTTT. Protein product: CASSAWDSSYNSPLHF.

This clone showed up just a few times. The chain couples TRBV7-3 to TRBJ2-2, with D perhaps matching TRBD1 (6 bases). The CDR3 is 16 amino acids. Germline-derived CDR1 and CDR2 are SGHTA and FQGTGA. The V gene lost 0 bases and the J gene lost 1 base, with 9 bases spanning the gap. CDR3 nucleotide sequence: TGTGCCAGCAGCTTAACTGCGACAGGGAACACCGGGGAGCTGTTTTTT. Protein: CASSLTATGNTGELFF.

V is TRBV11-2 and J is TRBJ2-7; TRBD1 might be the D (5 bases). CDR3 length equals 13 residues. V was clipped by 0 bases and J by 5 bases, with 8 bases between them. Looked up from germline, CDR1 is SGHAT and CDR2 is FQNNGV. CDR3 sequence reads: CASSLDRAHEQYF. The CDR3 bases are TGTGCCAGCAGCTTAGACAGGGCCCACGAGCAGTACTTC. Based on the CDR3 plus reference TRBV11-2 and TRBJ2-7, the full variable domain is EAGVAQSPRYKIIEKRQSVAFWCNPISGHATLYWYQQILGQGPKLLIQFQNNGVVDDSQLPKDRFSAERLKGVDSTLKIQPAKLEDSAVYLCASSLDRAHEQYFGPGTRLTVT.

This chain joins TRBV4-3 and TRBJ2-3; TRBD2 matches at 7 bases. The CDR3 covers 17 residues. Germline V lookup: CDR1 LGHNA, CDR2 YSLEER. Trimming cost V 0 bases and J 2 bases; bases outside gene matches: 8. CDR3 loop: CASSQEMGLQPTDTQYF. The CDR3 nucleotides read TGCGCCAGCAGCCAAGAAATGGGACTACAACCCACAGATACGCAGTATTTT.